This T cell receptor (beta chain) stems from a study of T cells after yellow fever vaccination. Study overall: Libraries from low-cell-number fractions were prepared with the SMART-Seq v4 Ultra Low Input RNA kit.

For TCR, cDNA came from 5'RACE template switching, which added a universal primer site and UMIs. TCRdb re-derived calls from the 5' RACE reads in MiXCR, one entry per CDR3 protein. Of some 340,000 distinct CDR3 sequences detected, roughly 10% appear once; the ten largest clones hold about 3.3%. This clonotype was counted many times. Its matching antigen is unknown. Findings and limits, study-wide: Most primary-vaccination clones reappeared after the booster (less than 98% CD4, approximately 88% CD8).

Germline V lookup: CDR1 SGHTA, CDR2 FQGNSA. V was clipped by 7 bases and J by 8 bases; unmatched bases: 10. This CDR3 spans 14 amino acids. This receptor was obtained from a man between 18 and 29 years old who received the YFV17D yellow fever vaccine. V is TRBV7-2 and J is TRBJ2-1; TRBD1 aligns across 8 bases. The sequencing used CD4+ T cells sorted from PBMCs, collected 45 days after the yellow fever booster vaccination. The CDR3 region is CASIISGGLDEQFF. DNA for the CDR3: TGTGCCAGCATCATCTCAGGGGGCTTAGATGAGCAGTTCTTC.